This is a list of T cell receptor beta chains from one sample in a study of cytomegalovirus exposure and HLA in healthy donors. Profiling relied on immunoSEQ multiplex PCR, and the TCRdb table lists in-frame clones only, not all of them. The sample includes about 160,000 clones, about 85% of them seen just once. The specimen was PBMCs. The receptors were sampled from a boy between 2 and 10 years old in good health and CMV-seronegative. CDR3s include the opening cysteine and the closing phenylalanine or tryptophan. The D gene is left open where the match is weak. Rows give clone size only sometimes, using once, few, many, or a class for an expanded clone.

. TRBJ2-1 TRBV19 . TGTGCCAGTAGTAGGGCGGGGCCTGCTTACAATGAGCAGTTCTTC CASSRAGPAYNEQFF
few TRBJ2-7 TRBV29-1 TRBD2 TGCAGCGTGACGACTAGCGGGAGATTCGGGCAGTACTTC CSVTTSGRFGQYF
. TRBJ1-4 TRBV28 . TGTGCCAGCAGCCGGACACTAGCGGAAAAACTGTTTTTT CASSRTLAEKLFF
. TRBJ1-5 TRBV13 . TGTGCCAGCAGCCGCCGACAGAAAGACAATAGCAATCAGCCCCAGCATTTT CASSRRQKDNSNQPQHF
. TRBJ2-3 TRBV11-3 . TGTGCCAGCAGCTTCAACAGGGAAGATACGCAGTATTTT CASSFNREDTQYF
. TRBJ2-7 TRBV19 TRBD2 TGTGCCAGTAGTAGAAGTCCCGGGACTAGCGGGAGGCTCTCCTACGAGCAGTACTTC CASSRSPGTSGRLSYEQYF
. TRBJ2-1 TRBV25-1 . TGTGCCAGCAGCTTCAGCTCCTACAATGAGCAGTTCTTC CASSFSSYNEQFF
. TRBJ1-2 TRBV5-1 TRBD1 TGCGCCAGCAGCTTGGGACAGGGGAGTCACTATGGCTACACCTTC CASSLGQGSHYGYTF
. TRBJ2-3 TRBV19 TRBD1 TGTGCCAGTAGGCTAGACAGGGACACAGATACGCAGTATTTT CASRLDRDTDTQYF
once TRBJ1-6 TRBV5-8 . TGTGCCAGCAACCTACGGAGCTCCTATAATTCACCCCTCCACTTT CASNLRSSYNSPLHF
. TRBJ2-7 TRBV10-2 . TGCGCCAGCAGTGCCGGGGAATCCTACGAGCAGTACTTC CASSAGESYEQYF
. TRBJ2-6 TRBV6-1 TRBD1 TGTGCCAGCAGTGACCGACAGGGGAAGGCCTCTGGGGCCAACGTCCTGACTTTC CASSDRQGKASGANVLTF
. TRBJ1-1 TRBV28 . TGTGCCAGCATCCTGTGGGGCGGTGAAGCTTTCTTT CASILWGGEAFF
. TRBJ2-1 TRBV5-1 TRBD1 TGCGCCAGCAGCTTGGAGGGACAGGGTTTCGATGAGCAGTTCTTC CASSLEGQGFDEQFF
. TRBJ2-5 TRBV29-1 TRBD2 TGCAGCGTTGATTCCCTAGCGGGAGTGGAGACCCAGTACTTC CSVDSLAGVETQYF
. TRBJ2-1 TRBV7-9 . TGTGCCAGCAGCGACAGGCCAGGGGCCGATGAGCAGTTCTTC CASSDRPGADEQFF
. TRBJ2-1 TRBV5-6 . TGTGCATCAAGACCAGGGATACAGGATGAGCAGTTCTTC CASRPGIQDEQFF
. TRBJ2-4 TRBV7-9 . TGTGCCAGCAGCTATGAACGGGATGCCAAAAACATTCAGTACTTC CASSYERDAKNIQYF
. TRBJ1-2 TRBV19 TRBD1 TGTGCCAGTAGAGTTATTGGGACAGGCTATGGCTACACCTTC CASRVIGTGYGYTF
. TRBJ2-3 TRBV27 TRBD2 TGTGCCAGCTGTGGGTCGGGACTACCCATAGGGGCGCAGTATTTT CASCGSGLPIGAQYF
. TRBJ1-1 TRBV4-1 . TGCGCCAGCAGCCCGGGACCGGGGGATGAAGCTTTCTTT CASSPGPGDEAFF
. TRBJ1-1 TRBV6-5 . TGTGCCAGCAACGGACTGGTGAACACTGAAGCTTTCTTT CASNGLVNTEAFF
. TRBJ1-4 TRBV5-1 . TGCGCCAGCAGGGAACAGGGTGGAGGACCGGAAAAACTGTTTTTT CASREQGGGPEKLFF
. TRBJ2-2 TRBV28 TRBD1 TGTGCCAGCACCTCGGGACAGAGCTTCACCGGGGAGCTGTTTTTT CASTSGQSFTGELFF
. TRBJ2-5 TRBV13 . TGTGCCAGCAGCGTAGGAACCACAGGGTCGGAGACCCAGTACTTC CASSVGTTGSETQYF
once TRBJ1-4 TRBV5-1 TRBD1 TGCGCCAGCAGCCTGGACAGGGGGTATGAAAAACTGTTTTTT CASSLDRGYEKLFF
. TRBJ2-1 TRBV28 TRBD2 TGTGCCAGCAGCCCCCAAGAAGGCCCACTAGCGCGATACTACAATGAGCAGTTCTTC CASSPQEGPLARYYNEQFF
few TRBJ1-1 TRBV6-1 . TGTGCCAGCAGTGAGCAGGGATCGTACACTGAAGCTTTCTTT CASSEQGSYTEAFF
few TRBJ2-1 TRBV7-3 TRBD2 TGTGCCAGCAGCGTTACTAGCGACGCCGGTGTTGAGCAGTTCTTC CASSVTSDAGVEQFF
. TRBJ1-2 TRBV11-2 TRBD1 TGTGCCAGCAGCTTTAAACAGGGGTATGGCTACACCTTC CASSFKQGYGYTF
. TRBJ1-4 TRBV7-9 . TGTGCCAGCAGCCCTTTTGAGTGGGAAAAACTGTTTTTT CASSPFEWEKLFF
. TRBJ2-7 TRBV19 TRBD1 TGTGCCAGTAGTCTATCCGTGAGCGGACAGGGGTACTACGAGCAGTACTTC CASSLSVSGQGYYEQYF
. TRBJ2-5 TRBV14 TRBD2 TGTGCCAGCAGCCAAGCGCCCCGTGGGGGAGCGGGGTACCAAGAGACCCAGTACTTC CASSQAPRGGAGYQETQYF
. TRBJ2-6 TRBV2 . TGTGCCAGCAGTGAAGAGTCAGTCGGGGCCAACGTCCTGACTTTC CASSEESVGANVLTF
. TRBJ2-1 TRBV28 . TGTGCCAGCAGGTTGGGCCGGGACTTCTACAATGAGCAGTTCTTC CASRLGRDFYNEQFF
. TRBJ2-1 TRBV10-3 TRBD2 TGTGCCATCTCCCCTCAGGAGACTAGCGGGGAAAATGAGCAGTTCTTC CAISPQETSGENEQFF
. TRBJ2-1 TRBV5-4 TRBD2 TGTGCCAGCAGCTCCCGGGAGGGTGAGCAGTTCTTC CASSSREGEQFF
. TRBJ1-4 TRBV28 TRBD1 TGTGCCAGCAGTTTTACAGACAGGGACGAAAAACTGTTTTTT CASSFTDRDEKLFF
few TRBJ1-3 TRBV11-2 . TGTGCCAGCAGCCCCTATGGCAGGGGCTCTGGAAACACCATATATTTT CASSPYGRGSGNTIYF
. TRBJ2-1 TRBV14 . TGTGCCAGCAGCCAGGCGGGGTCCTACAATGAGCAGTTCTTC CASSQAGSYNEQFF
. TRBJ2-3 TRBV28 . TGTGCCAGCAGGCCCACAGGGACAGATACGCAGTATTTT CASRPTGTDTQYF
. TRBJ1-5 TRBV30 . TGTGCCTGGAGTGTATGGGACAAAGATATCCGGAATCAGCCCCAGCATTTT CAWSVWDKDIRNQPQHF
. TRBJ2-3 TRBV28 TRBD1 TGTGCCAGCAGTTTAGGGTGGGACAGATCCTTGGGTACGCAGTATTTT CASSLGWDRSLGTQYF
. TRBJ1-6 TRBV30 . TGTGCCTGGAGCCAGAGGGGGGGGAATTCACCCCTCCACTTT CAWSQRGGNSPLHF
. TRBJ1-2 TRBV19 TRBD1 TGTGCCAGTAGTTTCGGACAGGGCGACTATGGCTACACCTTC CASSFGQGDYGYTF
. TRBJ1-6 TRBV19 TRBD1 TGTGCCAGTTCGGTGGCGGGACAGTATAATTCACCCCTCCACTTT CASSVAGQYNSPLHF
. TRBJ1-4 TRBV25-1 . TGTGCCAGCAGTGAATTGGGGGGTACTAATGAAAAACTGTTTTTT CASSELGGTNEKLFF
. TRBJ2-2 TRBV29-1 . TGCAGCGTTCGGCCCGGGGGCGGGGAGCTGTTTTTT CSVRPGGGELFF
. TRBJ2-1 TRBV10-1 TRBD2 TGCGCCAGCAGTGACTCCCTAGCGGGAGTCTCCTACAATGAGCAGTTCTTC CASSDSLAGVSYNEQFF
. TRBJ1-1 TRBV11-2 . TGTGCCAGCAGTGACTGGGGGCACACTGAAGCTTTCTTT CASSDWGHTEAFF
once TRBJ2-1 TRBV19 . TGTGCCAGTTCAAGGGCGGGTGACTCCTACAATGAGCAGTTCTTC CASSRAGDSYNEQFF
. TRBJ2-2 TRBV9 TRBD2 TGTGCCAGCAGCCCTCACCCTAGCGGGGGGGCCATCGGGGAGCTGTTTTTT CASSPHPSGGAIGELFF
. TRBJ2-7 TRBV6-1 . TGTGCCAGCAGTGAGCCATACGAGCAGTACTTC CASSEPYEQYF
. TRBJ1-2 TRBV7-9 TRBD1 TGTGCCAGCAGCTCGACAGGGAGGTGGGGCTACACCTTC CASSSTGRWGYTF
. TRBJ1-6 TRBV6-1 . TGTGCCAGCAGTGAAGTGGGCAGGGGTGATTCACCCCTCCACTTT CASSEVGRGDSPLHF
few TRBJ1-1 TRBV29-1 . TGCAGCGTTGCTGGGGGCAACACTGAAGCTTTCTTT CSVAGGNTEAFF
. TRBJ1-5 TRBV5-8 TRBD1 TGTGCCAGAGACAGGGGGCGCGAGAGCAATCAGCCCCAGCATTTT CARDRGRESNQPQHF
. TRBJ2-3 TRBV7-9 TRBD2 TGTGCCAGCAGCTTGGGGACTAGCGGGGAAAACACAGATACGCAGTATTTT CASSLGTSGENTDTQYF
. TRBJ1-5 TRBV28 . TGTGCCAGCAGTCCCGGGGAGGGTAGGAATCAGCCCCAGCATTTT CASSPGEGRNQPQHF
. TRBJ2-5 TRBV7-7 . TGTGCTAGCAGCTTGCGACTAATGGAGACCCAGTACTTC CASSLRLMETQYF